This T cell receptor (beta chain) was captured in a study of identical twins. Ten or more counts support this clonotype. Its cognate antigen is unknown. TCRdb analysed the 5' RACE reads with MiXCR anew, one entry per CDR3 protein. The sample comprises 200,000 to 250,000 distinct CDR3 sequences, around 6.9% of which are singletons, and around 1.8% rests with the top ten. The study's findings and limits: Models underestimated out-of-frame TCR alpha sharing in monozygotic twins.

Only healthy Caucasians were enrolled as donors. This same sample was also taken into another study, of yellow fever vaccine responses in identical twins.

Material: memory (CD45RO+) T cells sorted from blood. The source is a woman under 30 in good health.

The CDR3 protein is CASSYPSGDQETQYF. In nucleotides, the CDR3 is TGTGCCAGCAGTTACCCATCCGGGGATCAAGAGACCCAGTACTTC. The chain joins TRBV6-5 to TRBJ2-5; maybe TRBD2 (5 bases). CDR1 is MNHEY and CDR2 is SVGAGI in the germline V gene. The CDR3 covers 15 residues. V gave up 2 bases and J gave up 2 bases, with 12 bases separating them.